One sample yielded the 22 T cell receptor beta chains listed below, sequenced in a study of blood T cell repertoires in COVID-19. Measured with immunoSEQ multiplex PCR; TCRdb has only the in-frame clones, and not every one. The sample lists about 200,000 clones, around four fifths occurring once. Sample: peripheral blood. These receptors were obtained from a man aged 55 to 70 with COVID-19, enrolled during active disease.

The chain couples TRBV7-9 to TRBJ2-7; 9 bases are shared with TRBD1. The CDR3 loop spans 12 amino acids. Germline-derived CDR1 and CDR2 are SEHNR and FQNEAQ (reference sequence). The J segment lost 6 bases and the V segment lost 3 bases, leaving 0 bases of the junction unmatched. This chain's CDR3 is CASSLTGGEQYF. CDR3 sequence (DNA): TGTGCCAGCAGCTTGACAGGGGGCGAGCAGTACTTC.

V usage is TRBV1 and J usage is TRBJ2-1; the table's D call, TRBD1, has no DNA check behind it. TRBV1 is classified as a pseudogene. CDR3 length equals 14 residues. CDR3 amino acids: CTSTQETGGLEQFF. In nucleotides, the CDR3 is TGCACCAGCACCCAGGAGACAGGGGGCCTTGAGCAGTTCTTC.

The rearrangement links TRBV10-2 to TRBJ1-2, with D possibly matching TRBD1 (5 bases). V gave up 5 bases and J gave up 2 bases, with 9 bases separating them. From germline, CDR1 is WSHSY and CDR2 SAAADI. The CDR3 extends over 13 amino acids. The CDR3 DNA reads TGCGCCAGCAGTCCGACAGAGAACTATGGCTACACCTTC. Protein product: CASSPTENYGYTF.

The sample holds one count of this clone. This rearrangement joins TRBV9 to TRBJ2-7; TRBD1 is a possible D gene (5 bases). The germline gives CDR1 SGDLS, CDR2 YYNGEE. The CDR3 runs 15 residues. The V and J ends lost 2 bases and 3 bases respectively, with 15 bases between them. CDR3 region: CASSVTPTVFYEQYF. For the CDR3, the DNA is TGTGCCAGCAGCGTGACCCCGACAGTGTTCTACGAGCAGTACTTC.

The rearrangement uses TRBV6-5 and TRBJ1-5, with a weak D call TRBD1 (5 bases). The CDR3 is 13 residues long. V was cut by 6 bases and J by 0 bases, with 6 bases left in between. The V gene's germline CDR1 is MNHEY and CDR2 SVGAGI. The CDR3 nucleotides are TGTGCCAGCAGGACAGCTAGCAATCAGCCCCAGCATTTT. Translating it yields CASRTASNQPQHF.

This rearrangement joins TRBV4-3 to TRBJ1-4; 7 bases line up with TRBD1. Looked up from germline, CDR1 is LGHNA and CDR2 is YSLEER. The CDR3 sequence is 17 residues long. Losses at the gene ends were 0 bases for V and 7 bases for J; bases not matched to a gene: 11. The CDR3 DNA is TGCGCCAGCAGCCAAGACTCTATTTCGACAGGGAGTGAAAAACTGTTTTTT. It specifies CASSQDSISTGSEKLFF.

This chain links TRBV7-8 with TRBJ1-1; 7 bases align to TRBD1. Germline CDR1 is SGHVS and CDR2 is FQNEAQ. The CDR3 consists of 14 residues. Trimming removed 5 bases from V and 5 bases from J; junction bases left unmatched: 8. The chain's CDR3 is CASSRQGGGTEAFF. The CDR3 DNA is TGTGCCAGCAGCCGCCAGGGGGGTGGAACTGAAGCTTTCTTT. Using reference TRBV7-8 and TRBJ1-1 for the parts outside the CDR3, the full variable domain is GAGVSQSPRYKVAKRGQDVALRCDPISGHVSLFWYQQALGQGPEFLTYFQNEAQLDKSGLPSDRFFAERPEGSVSTLKIQRTQQEDSAVYLCASSRQGGGTEAFFGQGTRLTVV.

The rearrangement links TRBV18 to TRBJ2-6; 7 nucleotides agree with TRBD1. The germline V gene encodes CDR1 KGHSH and CDR2 LQKENI. V shed 5 bases and J 0 bases; nucleotides not matched to a gene: 16. CDR3 length: 20 amino acids. This CDR3 is CASSETRPRQGFSGANVLTF. As DNA, the CDR3 is TGTGCCAGCTCAGAAACCCGTCCGAGACAGGGCTTCTCTGGGGCCAACGTCCTGACTTTC.

The gene calls are TRBV7-9 and TRBJ1-1, with D hard to call. The CDR3 spans 15 residues. With 0 bases removed from V and 1 base from J, the gap between germline ends came to 9 bases. CDR1 and CDR2 (germline): SEHNR, FQNEAQ (reference sequence). Here the CDR3 DNA reads TGTGCCAGCAGCTTAGCGGGAGTGGGGAACACTGAAGCTTTCTTT. It specifies CASSLAGVGNTEAFF.

The chain employs TRBV19 and TRBJ1-5; the D gene is possibly TRBD1 (6 bases). The V end was cut by 5 bases, the J end by 7 bases, with 15 bases between. Per the germline V gene, CDR1 is LNHDA and CDR2 is SQIVND (reference sequence). This CDR3 region has 14 residues. The CDR3 DNA reads as TGTGCCAGTAGTGCACAGGGAAGAGGACAGCCCCAGCATTTT. Amino acid sequence: CASSAQGRGQPQHF. The entire variable domain, with the rest obtained from reference TRBV19 and TRBJ1-5, is as follows: DGGITQSPKYLFRKEGQNVTLSCEQNLNHDAMYWYRQDPGQGLRLIYYSQIVNDFQKGDIAEGYSVSREKKESFPLTVTSAQKNPTAFYLCASSAQGRGQPQHFGDGTRLSIL.

The J gene is TRBJ1-2, the V gene TRBV30; no clear D. CDR3 size: 13 residues. CDR1 GTSNPN and CDR2 SVGIG come from the germline V gene (reference sequence). V dropped 0 bases and J dropped 3 bases, with 8 bases sitting between them. The CDR3 here is CAWSVHRDYGYTF. In DNA form, the CDR3 reads TGTGCCTGGAGTGTACACAGAGACTATGGCTACACCTTC.

The genes are TRBV9 and TRBJ1-2; TRBD1 agrees at 8 bases. The germline V gene encodes CDR1 SGDLS and CDR2 YYNGEE. This CDR3 contains 19 residues. After removal of 0 bases from V and 6 bases from J, the junction contained 19 bases not matched to a gene. CDR3 residues: CASSVGLWGQVQLGNGYTF. CDR3 coding DNA: TGTGCCAGCAGCGTAGGTCTATGGGGACAGGTCCAATTGGGGAATGGCTACACCTTC.

The V call is TRBV6-2 or TRBV6-3, the J call TRBJ1-5, with D tentatively TRBD1 (6 bases). CDR3 length: 16 residues. The germline V and J ends were trimmed by 2 bases and 4 bases, with 15 bases remaining between them. CDR1 and CDR2 (germline): MNHEY, SVGEGT. CDR3 bases: TGTGCCAGCAGTTACCCCGGGACACTTGGAAATCAGCCCCAGCATTTT. Translating gives CASSYPGTLGNQPQHF.

The V gene is TRBV6-5, the J gene TRBJ1-1; D may be TRBD1 (6 bases). The germline V gene encodes CDR1 MNHEY and CDR2 SVGAGI. This CDR3 contains 12 residues. V was cut by 7 bases and J by 5 bases, with 11 bases left in between. CDR3 region: CASTQGWTEAFF. In DNA, the CDR3 is TGTGCCAGCACCCAGGGGTGGACTGAAGCTTTCTTT.

J is TRBJ1-4 and V is TRBV18; no clear D gene. V gave up 6 bases and J gave up 7 bases, with 18 bases separating them. Per the germline V gene, CDR1 is KGHSH and CDR2 is LQKENI. The CDR3 length is 15 residues. CDR3 nucleotide sequence: TGTGCCAGCTCTCCTACCCCAAATTCCCCTGAAAAACTGTTTTTT. Encoded protein: CASSPTPNSPEKLFF.

This sequence joins TRBV4-3 and TRBJ1-2, with 7 bases fitting TRBD1. Germline assignment: CDR1 LGHNA and CDR2 YSLEER. The CDR3 runs 15 residues. The trim removed 4 bases at V and 5 bases at J, leaving 10 bases unmatched. The CDR3 nucleotides are TGCGCCAGCAGCCGAAGTGCGAGGGGGCCTTATGGCTACACCTTC. Translated, it gives CASSRSARGPYGYTF.

The V gene is TRBV5-4, the J gene TRBJ2-7, with 8 bases aligning to TRBD1. The CDR3 is made up of 17 amino acids. V shed 0 bases, J shed 0 bases, and the junction held 8 bases outside the gene matches. Germline CDR1 and CDR2: SGHNT and YYREEE (reference sequence). The CDR3 DNA follows: TGTGCCAGCAGCTTGGGAGTTAGGACAGGGTCCTCCTACGAGCAGTACTTC. Translated: CASSLGVRTGSSYEQYF.

The rearrangement links TRBV7-7 to TRBJ1-3; D not resolved. V was pared by 5 bases and J by 7 bases, with 12 bases between. In germline, CDR1 is SSHAT, CDR2 FNYEAQ (reference sequence). The CDR3 consists of 13 residues. The CDR3 coding sequence is TGTGCCAGCAGCCCGGGAGTCGATAACACCATATATTTT. This translates into CASSPGVDNTIYF. The whole variable domain, remainder taken from reference TRBV7-7 and TRBJ1-3, is GAGVSQSPRYKVTKRGQDVTLRCDPISSHATLYWYQQALGQGPEFLTYFNYEAQPDKSGLPSDRFSAERPEGSISTLTIQRTEQRDSAMYRCASSPGVDNTIYFGEGSWLTVV.

The chain joins TRBV2 to TRBJ1-2, with D perhaps TRBD1 (6 bases). Trimming removed 5 bases at V and 0 bases at J, with 13 bases between. CDR1 and CDR2 (germline): SNHLY, FYNNEI. The CDR3 loop spans 15 amino acids. The chain's CDR3 is CASSRQAQANYGYTF. CDR3 nucleotide sequence: TGTGCCAGCAGTCGACAGGCCCAGGCTAACTATGGCTACACCTTC.

The rearrangement uses TRBV27 and TRBJ2-7; D call uncertain. The CDR3 is 13 amino acids. Germline assignment: CDR1 MNHEY and CDR2 SMNVEV (reference sequence). V dropped 2 bases and J dropped 5 bases, with 10 bases sitting between them. DNA of the CDR3: TGTGCCAGCAGTTTAGTGTTGGGCCACGAGCAGTACTTC. It is translated as CASSLVLGHEQYF.

This clone appeared once. The chain couples TRBV5-1 to TRBJ1-6; 10 bases are a match to TRBD1. CDR3 length equals 15 residues. V lost 0 bases and J lost 9; bases outside the gene matches: 3. The germline V gene encodes CDR1 SGHRS and CDR2 YFSETQ. The CDR3 reads CASSLERDRGSPLHF. The CDR3 DNA reads TGCGCCAGCAGCTTGGAGAGGGACAGGGGTTCACCCCTCCACTTT.

The genes are TRBV7-6 and TRBJ2-2; no clear D gene. V was shortened by 5 bases and J by 0 bases, with 7 bases between the two germline ends. Germline values: CDR1 SGHVS, CDR2 FNYEAQ. The CDR3 has 14 residues. The CDR3 nucleotides read TGTGCCAGCAGCCCTCAGACGAACACCGGGGAGCTGTTTTTT. Its translation: CASSPQTNTGELFF.